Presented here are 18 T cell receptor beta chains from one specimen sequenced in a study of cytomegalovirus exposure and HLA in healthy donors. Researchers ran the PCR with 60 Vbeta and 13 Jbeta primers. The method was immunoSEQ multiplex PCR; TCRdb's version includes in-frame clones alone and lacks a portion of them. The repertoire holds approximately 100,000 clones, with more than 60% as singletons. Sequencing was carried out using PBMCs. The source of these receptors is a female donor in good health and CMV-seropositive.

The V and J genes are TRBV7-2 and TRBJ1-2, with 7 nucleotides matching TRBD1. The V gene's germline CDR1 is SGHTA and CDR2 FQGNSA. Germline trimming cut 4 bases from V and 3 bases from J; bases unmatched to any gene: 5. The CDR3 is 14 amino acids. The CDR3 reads CASSYGQADYGYTF. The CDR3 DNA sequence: TGTGCCAGCAGCTACGGACAGGCCGACTATGGCTACACCTTC.

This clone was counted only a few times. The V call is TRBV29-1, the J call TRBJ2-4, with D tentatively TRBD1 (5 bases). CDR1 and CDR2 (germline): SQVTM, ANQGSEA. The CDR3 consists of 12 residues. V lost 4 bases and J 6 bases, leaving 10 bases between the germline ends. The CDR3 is CSVGPGRNIQYF. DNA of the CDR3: TGCAGCGTTGGCCCAGGGCGAAACATTCAGTACTTC. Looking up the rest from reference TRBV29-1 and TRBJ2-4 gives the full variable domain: SAVISQKPSRDICQRGTSLTIQCQVDSQVTMMFWYRQQPGQSLTLIATANQGSEATYESGFVIDKFPISRPNLTFSTLTVSNMSPEDSSIYLCSVGPGRNIQYFGAGTRLSVL.

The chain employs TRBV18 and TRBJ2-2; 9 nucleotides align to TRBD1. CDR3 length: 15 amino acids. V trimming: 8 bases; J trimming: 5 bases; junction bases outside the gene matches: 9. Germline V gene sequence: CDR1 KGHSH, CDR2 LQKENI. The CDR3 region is CASPEGQGNTGELFF. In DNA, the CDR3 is TGTGCCAGCCCCGAGGGACAGGGCAATACCGGGGAGCTGTTTTTT.

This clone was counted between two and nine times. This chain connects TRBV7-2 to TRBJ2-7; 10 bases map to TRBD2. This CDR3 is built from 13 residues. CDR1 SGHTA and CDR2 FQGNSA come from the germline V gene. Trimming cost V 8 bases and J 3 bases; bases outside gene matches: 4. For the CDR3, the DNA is TGTGCCAGCCGCAAGCGGGAGGGCTACGAGCAGTACTTC. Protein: CASRKREGYEQYF.

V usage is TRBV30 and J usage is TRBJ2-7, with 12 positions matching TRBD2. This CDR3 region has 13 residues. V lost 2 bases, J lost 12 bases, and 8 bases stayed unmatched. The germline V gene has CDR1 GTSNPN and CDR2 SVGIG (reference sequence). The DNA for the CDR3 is TGTGCCTGGAGTAGATCTAGCGGGGGGGTACCGTACTTC. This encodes CAWSRSSGGVPYF.

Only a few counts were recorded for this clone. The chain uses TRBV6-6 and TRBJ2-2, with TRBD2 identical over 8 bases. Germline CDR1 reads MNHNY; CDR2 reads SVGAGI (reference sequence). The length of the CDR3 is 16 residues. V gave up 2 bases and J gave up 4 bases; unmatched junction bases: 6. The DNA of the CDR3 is TGTGCCAGCAGTTACGGGTCGGGGGGGTCCACCGGGGAGCTGTTTTTT. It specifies CASSYGSGGSTGELFF.

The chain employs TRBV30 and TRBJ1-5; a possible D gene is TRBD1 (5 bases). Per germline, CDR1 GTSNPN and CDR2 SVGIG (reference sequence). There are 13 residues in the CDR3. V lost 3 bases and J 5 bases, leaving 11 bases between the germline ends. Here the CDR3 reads CAWSRVGHQPQHF. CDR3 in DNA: TGTGCCTGGAGCAGGGTGGGCCATCAGCCCCAGCATTTT.

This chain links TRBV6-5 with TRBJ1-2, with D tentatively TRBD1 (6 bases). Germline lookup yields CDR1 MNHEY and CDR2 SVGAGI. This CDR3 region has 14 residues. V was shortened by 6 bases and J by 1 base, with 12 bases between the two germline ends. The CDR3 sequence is CASRPGTHNYGYTF. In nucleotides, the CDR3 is TGTGCCAGCAGACCAGGGACACATAACTATGGCTACACCTTC.

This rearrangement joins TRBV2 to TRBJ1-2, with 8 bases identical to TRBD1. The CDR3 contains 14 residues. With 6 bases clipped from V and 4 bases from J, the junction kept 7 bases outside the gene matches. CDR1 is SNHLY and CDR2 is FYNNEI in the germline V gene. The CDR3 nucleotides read TGTGCCAGCAGCCCTTATCAGGGGGCCTATGGCTACACCTTC. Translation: CASSPYQGAYGYTF.

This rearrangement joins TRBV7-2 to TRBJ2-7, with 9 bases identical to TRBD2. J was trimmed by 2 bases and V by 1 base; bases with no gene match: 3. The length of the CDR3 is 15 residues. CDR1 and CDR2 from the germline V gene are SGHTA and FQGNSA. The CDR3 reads CASSLVAGGTYEQYF. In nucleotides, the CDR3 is TGTGCCAGCAGCTTAGTCGCGGGAGGGACCTACGAGCAGTACTTC.

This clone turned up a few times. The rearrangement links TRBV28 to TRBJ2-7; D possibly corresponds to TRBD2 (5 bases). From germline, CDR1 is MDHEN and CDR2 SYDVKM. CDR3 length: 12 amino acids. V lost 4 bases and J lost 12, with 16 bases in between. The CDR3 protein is CASSSPPGRGYF. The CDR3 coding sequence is TGTGCCAGCAGTTCCCCCCCCGGCCGGGGGTACTTC.

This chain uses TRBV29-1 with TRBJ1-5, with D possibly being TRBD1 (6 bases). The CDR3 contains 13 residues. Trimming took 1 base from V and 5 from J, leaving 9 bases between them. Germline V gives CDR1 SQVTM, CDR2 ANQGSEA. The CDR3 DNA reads TGCAGCGTTGAAGGACAGGCTGATCAGCCCCAGCATTTT. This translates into CSVEGQADQPQHF.

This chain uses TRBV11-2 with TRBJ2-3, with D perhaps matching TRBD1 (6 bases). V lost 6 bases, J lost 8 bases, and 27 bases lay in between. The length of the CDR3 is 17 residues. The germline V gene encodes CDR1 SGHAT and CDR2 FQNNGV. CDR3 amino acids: CASSQTTGTPHGGTQYF. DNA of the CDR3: TGTGCCAGCAGTCAAACAACAGGGACCCCCCACGGAGGTACGCAGTATTTT.

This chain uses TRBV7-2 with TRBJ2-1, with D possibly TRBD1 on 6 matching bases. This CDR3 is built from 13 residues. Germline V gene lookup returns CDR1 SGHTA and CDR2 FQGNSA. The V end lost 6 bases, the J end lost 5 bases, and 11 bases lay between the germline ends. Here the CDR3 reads CASRPGQNNEQFF. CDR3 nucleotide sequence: TGTGCCAGCAGACCAGGACAGAACAATGAGCAGTTCTTC.

The DNA of the CDR3 is TGTGCCAGCAGCTTGGGGACAGGGCGGAATTCTGGCTACACCTTC. It yields the protein CASSLGTGRNSGYTF. This chain uses TRBV5-6 with TRBJ1-2; 8 nucleotides agree with TRBD1. Germline values: CDR1 SGHDT, CDR2 YYEEEE. Trimming cost V 0 bases and J 7 bases; bases outside gene matches: 8. This CDR3 is 15 amino acids long.

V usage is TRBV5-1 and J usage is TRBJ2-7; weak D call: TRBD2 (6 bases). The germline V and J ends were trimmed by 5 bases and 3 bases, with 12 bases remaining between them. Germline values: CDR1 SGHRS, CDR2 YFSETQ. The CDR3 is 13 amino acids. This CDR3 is CASRSGRSYEQYF. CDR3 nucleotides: TGCGCCAGCAGATCCGGGAGAAGCTACGAGCAGTACTTC.

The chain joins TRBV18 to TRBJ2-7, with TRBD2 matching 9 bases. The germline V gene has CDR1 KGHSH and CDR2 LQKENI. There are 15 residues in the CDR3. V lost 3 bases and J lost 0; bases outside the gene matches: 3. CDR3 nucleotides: TGTGCCAGCTCACCGACTAGCGGAAGCTCCTACGAGCAGTACTTC. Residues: CASSPTSGSSYEQYF. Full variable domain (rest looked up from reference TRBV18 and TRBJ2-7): NAGVMQNPRHLVRRRGQEARLRCSPMKGHSHVYWYRQLPEEGLKFMVYLQKENIIDESGMPKERFSAEFPKEGPSILRIQQVVRGDSAAYFCASSPTSGSSYEQYFGPGTRLTVT.

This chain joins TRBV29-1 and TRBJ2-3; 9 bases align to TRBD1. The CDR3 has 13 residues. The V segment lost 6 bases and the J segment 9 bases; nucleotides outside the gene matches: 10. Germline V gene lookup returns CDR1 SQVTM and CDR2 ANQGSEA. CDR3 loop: CSVLGQGKGTQYF. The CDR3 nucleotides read TGCAGCGTCTTGGGACAGGGTAAAGGAACGCAGTATTTT.